Listed below are T cell receptor beta chains from one sample, sequenced in a study of vaccination and CD4 T cells after COVID-19. These receptors' antigens are unknown. TCRdb redid the calling of the PCR reads with MiXCR, one entry per CDR3 protein. In the table there are 2,000 to 2,500 distinct CDR3 sequences, 25% to 30% of which are singletons. Sequencing used CD4+ T cells from blood, cultured in vitro, obtained after SARS-CoV-2 vaccination. Receptor source: a human donor who had recovered from COVID-19. CDR3s include the opening cysteine and the closing phenylalanine or tryptophan. A D gene is named only where the DNA matches it firmly. Rows give clone size only sometimes, using once, few, many, or a class for an expanded clone.

16 | NA | TRBJ2-6 | few | TRBV7-8 | CASSPGQSSGANVLTF | TGTGCCAGCAGCCCCGGACAGAGCTCTGGGGCCAACGTCCTGACTTTC
14 | TRBD1 | TRBJ1-2 | large | TRBV20-1 | CSAGPDRGRTGYTF | TGCAGTGCTGGACCGGACAGGGGGCGGACGGGCTACACCTTC
14 | NA | TRBJ2-5 | few | TRBV6-5 | CASSYSISVLPRDF | TGTGCCAGCAGTTACTCGATATCTGTCCTTCCGAGGGACTTC
12 | TRBD1 | TRBJ2-5 | hyperexpanded | TRBV7-2 | CASSSDRKRGYF | TGTGCCAGCAGTTCGGACAGGAAGCGTGGGTACTTC
15 | NA | TRBJ1-5 | few | TRBV20-1 | CSARRRHLGDQPQHF | TGCAGTGCTAGAAGAAGACACCTTGGGGATCAGCCCCAGCATTTT
15 | NA | TRBJ2-2 | few | TRBV7-9 | CASSMRTLPTGELFF | TGTGCCAGCAGCATGAGGACACTGCCCACCGGGGAGCTGTTTTTT
14 | NA | TRBJ1-1 | once | TRBV10-3 | CAIMGSIGGGRAFF | TGTGCCATCATGGGCTCAATCGGTGGTGGTAGAGCTTTCTTT
13 | NA | TRBJ1-2 | NA | TRBV5-4 | CASSWGTDAGYTF | TGTGCCAGCAGCTGGGGGACCGACGCCGGCTACACCTTC
13 | NA | TRBJ2-7 | medium-sized | TRBV20-1 | CSAPFGEVYEQYF | TGCAGTGCTCCTTTTGGGGAGGTCTACGAGCAGTACTTC
16 | NA | TRBJ1-1 | NA | TRBV7-3 | CASSETGTRLFGGALF | TGTGCCAGCAGCGAAACCGGGACAAGACTTTTCGGTGGGGCTCTCTTT
17 | TRBD1 | TRBJ1-6 | NA | TRBV6-1 | CASSDGQGRTYNSPLHF | TGTGCCAGCAGTGATGGACAGGGAAGGACCTATAATTCACCCCTCCACTTT
13 | NA | TRBJ2-1 | NA | TRBV9 | CASSVGGAQEQFF | TGTGCCAGCAGCGTAGGAGGGGCGCAGGAGCAGTTCTTC
18 | TRBD2 | TRBJ2-1 | NA | TRBV7-6 | CASTKTRGGASSYNEQFF | TGTGCCAGCACCAAGACTCGCGGGGGGGCGAGCTCCTACAATGAGCAGTTCTTC
13 | NA | TRBJ1-5 | NA | TRBV29-1 | CSVRTALNQPQHF | TGCAGCGTCCGCACAGCGCTTAATCAGCCCCAGCATTTT
15 | TRBD1 | TRBJ2-5 | NA | TRBV23-1 | CASSHRGADQETQYF | TGCGCCAGCTCCCACAGGGGGGCTGACCAAGAGACCCAGTACTTC
14 | NA | TRBJ1-6 | few | TRBV7-6 | CASSLATENSPLHF | TGTGCCAGCAGCTTAGCGACCGAGAATTCACCCCTCCACTTT
18 | NA | TRBJ1-5 | once | TRBV20-1 | CSASWQGKVWGSNQPQHF | TGCAGTGCTAGTTGGCAGGGGAAGGTTTGGGGTAGCAATCAGCCCCAGCATTTT
12 | TRBD2 | TRBJ2-1 | NA | TRBV12-3/TRBV12-4 | CASTPVAGRIQF | TGTGCCAGCACCCCCGTAGCGGGGAGGATTCAATTC
14 | TRBD1 | TRBJ2-7 | large | TRBV6-1 | CASSTGQGAGEQYF | TGTGCCAGCAGTACCGGACAGGGGGCGGGCGAGCAGTACTTC
14 | TRBD2 | TRBJ2-1 | medium-sized | TRBV20-1 | CTPLRASGYNEQFF | TGCACCCCCCTCCGGGCTAGCGGCTACAATGAGCAGTTCTTC